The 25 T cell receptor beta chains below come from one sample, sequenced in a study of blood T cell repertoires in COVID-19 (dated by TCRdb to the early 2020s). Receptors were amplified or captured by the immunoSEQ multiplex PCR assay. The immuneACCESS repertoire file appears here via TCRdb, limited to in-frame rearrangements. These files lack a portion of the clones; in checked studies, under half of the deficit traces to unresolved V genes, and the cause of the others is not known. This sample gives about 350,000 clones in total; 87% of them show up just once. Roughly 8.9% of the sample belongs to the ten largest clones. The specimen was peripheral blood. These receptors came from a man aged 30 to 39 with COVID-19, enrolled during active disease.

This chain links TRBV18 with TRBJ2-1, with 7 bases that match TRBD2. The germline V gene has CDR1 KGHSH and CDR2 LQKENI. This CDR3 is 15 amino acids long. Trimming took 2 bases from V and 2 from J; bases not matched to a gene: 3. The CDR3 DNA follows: TGTGCCAGCTCACCAAGGGAGGGGACCTACAATGAGCAGTTCTTC. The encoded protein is CASSPREGTYNEQFF.

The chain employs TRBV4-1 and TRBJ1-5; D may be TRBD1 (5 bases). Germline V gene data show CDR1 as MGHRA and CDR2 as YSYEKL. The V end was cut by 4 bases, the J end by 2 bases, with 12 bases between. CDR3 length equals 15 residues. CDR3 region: CASSLDSLGNQPQHF. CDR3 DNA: TGCGCCAGCAGCCTCGACAGCTTGGGCAATCAGCCCCAGCATTTT.

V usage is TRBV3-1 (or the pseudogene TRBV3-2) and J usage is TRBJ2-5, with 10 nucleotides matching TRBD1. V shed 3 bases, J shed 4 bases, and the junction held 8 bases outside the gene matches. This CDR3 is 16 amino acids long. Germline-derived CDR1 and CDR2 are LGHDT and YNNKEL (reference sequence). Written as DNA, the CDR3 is TGTGCCAGCAGCCACTTCCGGGACAGGGGTCGAGAGACCCAGTACTTC. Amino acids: CASSHFRDRGRETQYF.

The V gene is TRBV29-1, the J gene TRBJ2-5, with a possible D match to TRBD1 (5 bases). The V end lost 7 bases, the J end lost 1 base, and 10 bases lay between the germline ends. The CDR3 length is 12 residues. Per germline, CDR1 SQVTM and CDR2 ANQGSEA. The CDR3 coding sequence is TGCAGCGCTGCCAGGGCCCAAGAGACCCAGTACTTC. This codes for CSAARAQETQYF.

This CDR3 reads CASSLGQSGNQPQHF. Here the CDR3 DNA reads TGTGCCAGCTCACTCGGACAATCCGGCAATCAGCCCCAGCATTTT. The chain links TRBV18 to TRBJ1-5, with D tentatively TRBD1 (5 bases). Germline assignment: CDR1 KGHSH and CDR2 LQKENI. CDR3 length: 15 amino acids. The V gene lost 4 bases and the J gene lost 2 bases, with 12 bases spanning the gap.

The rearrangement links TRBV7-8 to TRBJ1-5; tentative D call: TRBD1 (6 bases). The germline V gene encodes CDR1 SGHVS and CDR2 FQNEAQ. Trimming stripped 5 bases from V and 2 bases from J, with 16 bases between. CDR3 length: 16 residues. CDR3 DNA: TGTGCCAGCAGCACATCGGGTTACAGGGGCAATCAGCCCCAGCATTTT. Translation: CASSTSGYRGNQPQHF.

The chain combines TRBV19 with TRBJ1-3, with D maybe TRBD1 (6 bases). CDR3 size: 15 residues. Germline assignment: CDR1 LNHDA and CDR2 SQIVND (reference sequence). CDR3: CGSRTGTPERNTIYF. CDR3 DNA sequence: TGTGGGTCCAGGACCGGGACACCCGAACGAAACACCATATATTTT.

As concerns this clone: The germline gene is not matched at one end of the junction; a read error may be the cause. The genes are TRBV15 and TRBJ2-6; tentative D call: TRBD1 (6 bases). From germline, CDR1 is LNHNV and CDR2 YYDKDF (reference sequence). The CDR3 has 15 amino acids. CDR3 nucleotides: TGTGCCACCAGCCCCCACAGGGACGGGGCCAACGCCCTGACTTTC. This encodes CATSPHRDGANALTF.

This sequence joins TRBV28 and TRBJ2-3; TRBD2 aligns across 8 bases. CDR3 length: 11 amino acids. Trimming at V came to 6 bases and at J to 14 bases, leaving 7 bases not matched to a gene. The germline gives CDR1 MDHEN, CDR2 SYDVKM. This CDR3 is CASRRGDHRYF. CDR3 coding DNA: TGTGCCAGCAGGCGGGGGGACCATAGGTATTTT.

The CDR3 protein is CASSPPQGAYEQYF. CDR3 nucleotides: TGTGCCAGTAGCCCTCCTCAGGGCGCCTACGAGCAGTACTTC. The genes are TRBV19 and TRBJ2-7; perhaps TRBD1 as D (5 bases). The germline V gene has CDR1 LNHDA and CDR2 SQIVND (reference sequence). Trimming took off 6 bases at V and 2 bases at J, with 14 bases between the two ends. CDR3 size: 14 residues.

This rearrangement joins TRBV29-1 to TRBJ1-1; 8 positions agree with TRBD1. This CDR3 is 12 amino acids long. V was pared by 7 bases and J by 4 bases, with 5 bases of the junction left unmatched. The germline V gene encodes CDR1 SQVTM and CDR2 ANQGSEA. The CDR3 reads CSARTGTTEAFF. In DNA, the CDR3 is TGCAGCGCCCGGACAGGGACCACTGAAGCTTTCTTT.

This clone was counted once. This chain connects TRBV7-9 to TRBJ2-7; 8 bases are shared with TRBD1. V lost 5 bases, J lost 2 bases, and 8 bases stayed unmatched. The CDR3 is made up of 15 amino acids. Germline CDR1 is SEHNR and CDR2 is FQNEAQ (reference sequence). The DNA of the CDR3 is TGTGCCAGCAGCCCCAGGAGGACAGGGACCTACGAGCAGTACTTC. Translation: CASSPRRTGTYEQYF. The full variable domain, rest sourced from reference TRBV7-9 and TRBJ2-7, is DTGVSQNPRHKITKRGQNVTFRCDPISEHNRLYWYRQTLGQGPEFLTYFQNEAQLEKSRLLSDRFSAERPKGSFSTLEIQRTEQGDSAMYLCASSPRRTGTYEQYFGPGTRLTVT.

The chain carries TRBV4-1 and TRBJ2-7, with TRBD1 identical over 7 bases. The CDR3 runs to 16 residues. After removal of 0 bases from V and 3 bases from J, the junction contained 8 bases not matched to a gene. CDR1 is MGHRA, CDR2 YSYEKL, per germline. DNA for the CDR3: TGCGCCAGCAGCCAAGATCTCCGGGACAGTTTCTACGAGCAGTACTTC. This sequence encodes CASSQDLRDSFYEQYF.

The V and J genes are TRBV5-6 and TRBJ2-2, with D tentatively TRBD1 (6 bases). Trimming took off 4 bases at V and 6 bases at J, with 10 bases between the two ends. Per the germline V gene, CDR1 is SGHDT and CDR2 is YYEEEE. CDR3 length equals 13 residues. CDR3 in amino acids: CASSATGAGELFF. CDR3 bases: TGTGCCAGCAGCGCGACAGGTGCCGGGGAGCTGTTTTTT.

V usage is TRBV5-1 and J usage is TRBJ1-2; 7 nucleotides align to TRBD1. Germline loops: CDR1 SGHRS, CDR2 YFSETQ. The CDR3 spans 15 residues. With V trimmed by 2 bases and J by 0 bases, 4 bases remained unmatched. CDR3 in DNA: TGCGCCAGCAGCTTTACAGGGGAAGCTAACTATGGCTACACCTTC. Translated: CASSFTGEANYGYTF. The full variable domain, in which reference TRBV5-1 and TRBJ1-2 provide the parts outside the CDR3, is KAGVTQTPRYLIKTRGQQVTLSCSPISGHRSVSWYQQTPGQGLQFLFEYFSETQRNKGNFPGRFSGRQFSNSRSEMNVSTLELGDSALYLCASSFTGEANYGYTFGSGTRLTVV.

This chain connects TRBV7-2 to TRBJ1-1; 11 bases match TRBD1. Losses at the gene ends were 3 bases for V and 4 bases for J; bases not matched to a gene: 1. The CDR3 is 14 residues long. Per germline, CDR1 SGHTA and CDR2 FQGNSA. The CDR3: CASSFGQGATEAFF. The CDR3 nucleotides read TGTGCCAGCAGCTTCGGACAGGGGGCCACTGAAGCTTTCTTT. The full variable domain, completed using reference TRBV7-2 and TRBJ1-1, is GAGVSQSPSNKVTEKGKDVELRCDPISGHTALYWYRQSLGQGLEFLIYFQGNSAPDKSGLPSDRFSAERTGGSVSTLTIQRTQQEDSAVYLCASSFGQGATEAFFGQGTRLTVV.

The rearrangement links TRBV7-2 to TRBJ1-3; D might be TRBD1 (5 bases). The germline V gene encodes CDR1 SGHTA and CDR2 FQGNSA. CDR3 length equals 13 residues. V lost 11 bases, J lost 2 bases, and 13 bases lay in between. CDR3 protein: CAATPGPGNTIYF. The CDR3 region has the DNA TGTGCCGCCACCCCAGGGCCTGGAAACACCATATATTTT.

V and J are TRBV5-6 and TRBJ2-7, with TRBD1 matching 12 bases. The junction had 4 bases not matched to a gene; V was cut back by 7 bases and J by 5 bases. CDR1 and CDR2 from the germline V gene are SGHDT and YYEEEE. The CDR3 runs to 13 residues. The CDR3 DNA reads TGTGCCAGCGCGGGACAGGGGGCCAACGAGCAGTACTTC. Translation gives CASAGQGANEQYF.

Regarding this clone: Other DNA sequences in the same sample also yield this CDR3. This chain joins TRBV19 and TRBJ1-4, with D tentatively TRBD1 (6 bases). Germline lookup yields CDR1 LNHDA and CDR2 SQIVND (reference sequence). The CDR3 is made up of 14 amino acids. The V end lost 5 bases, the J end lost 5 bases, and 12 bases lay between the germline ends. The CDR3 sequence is CASSRRGGNEKLFF. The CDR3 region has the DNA TGTGCCAGTAGTCGGAGGGGGGGCAATGAAAAACTGTTTTTT.

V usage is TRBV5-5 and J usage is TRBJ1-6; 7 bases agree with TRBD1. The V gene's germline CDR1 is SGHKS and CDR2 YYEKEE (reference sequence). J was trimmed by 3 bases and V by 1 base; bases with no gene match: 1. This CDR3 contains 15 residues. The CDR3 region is CASSLTGDYNSPLHF. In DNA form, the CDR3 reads TGTGCCAGCAGCTTGACAGGGGACTATAATTCACCCCTCCACTTT.

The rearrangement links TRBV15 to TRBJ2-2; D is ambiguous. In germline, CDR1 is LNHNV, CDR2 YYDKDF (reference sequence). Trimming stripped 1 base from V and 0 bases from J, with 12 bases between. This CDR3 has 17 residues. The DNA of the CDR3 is TGTGCCACCAGCAGAGCCCTGGCCCTAGCGAACACCGGGGAGCTGTTTTTT. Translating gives CATSRALALANTGELFF.

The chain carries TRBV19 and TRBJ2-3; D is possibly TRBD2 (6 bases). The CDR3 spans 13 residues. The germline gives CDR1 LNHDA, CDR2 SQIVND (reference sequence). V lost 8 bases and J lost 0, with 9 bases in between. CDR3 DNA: TGTGCCAGTCAGGACTATAGCACAGATACGCAGTATTTT. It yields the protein CASQDYSTDTQYF.

CDR3 DNA: TGCGCCAGCACAACAATTTCCCGTGGGGCCAACGTCCTGACTTTC. It encodes CASTTISRGANVLTF. This chain connects TRBV5-1 to TRBJ2-6; D ambiguous. The CDR3 has 15 amino acids. V was pared by 6 bases and J by 3 bases, with 13 bases between. The germline CDR1 and CDR2 sequences are SGHRS and YFSETQ.

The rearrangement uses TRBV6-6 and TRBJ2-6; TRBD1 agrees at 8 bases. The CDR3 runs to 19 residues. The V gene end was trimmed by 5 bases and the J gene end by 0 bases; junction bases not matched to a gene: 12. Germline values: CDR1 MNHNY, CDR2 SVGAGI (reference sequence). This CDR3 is CASSRQGQELHSGANVLTF. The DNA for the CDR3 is TGTGCCAGCAGTCGCCAGGGACAGGAACTGCACTCTGGGGCCAACGTCCTGACTTTC.

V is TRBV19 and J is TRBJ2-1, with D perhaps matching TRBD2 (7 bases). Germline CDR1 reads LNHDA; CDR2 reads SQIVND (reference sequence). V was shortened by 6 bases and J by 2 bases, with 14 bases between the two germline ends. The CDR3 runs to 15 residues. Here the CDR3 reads CASRGGAGTYNEQFF. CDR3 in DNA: TGTGCCAGTAGGGGGGGGGCAGGCACCTACAATGAGCAGTTCTTC.